Given below is one T cell receptor beta chain in context. There are 15 residues in the CDR3. J was trimmed by 1 base and V by 6 bases; bases with no gene match: 8. The data stem from a study of blood T cells in healthy people across ages. A sample-barcoded 5' primer and a J-beta primer mix were used in a second PCR of roughly 7 to 12 cycles. No fewer than 2.5 million CDR3-containing paired-end reads came from each sample. Each CDR3 protein is one row after TCRdb ran MiXCR on the 5' RACE reads. The table includes about 1.4 million distinct CDR3 sequences, approximately 60% detected once. The chain recombines TRBV12-3 or TRBV12-4 with TRBJ1-1; TRBD1 agrees at 7 bases. Sequencing was performed on blood. This sequence originates from a man between 18 and 29 years old in good health. CDR3 in DNA: TGTGCCAGCAGGGAGGGGGACAGACCGAACACTGAAGCTTTCTTT. Protein: CASREGDRPNTEAFF.